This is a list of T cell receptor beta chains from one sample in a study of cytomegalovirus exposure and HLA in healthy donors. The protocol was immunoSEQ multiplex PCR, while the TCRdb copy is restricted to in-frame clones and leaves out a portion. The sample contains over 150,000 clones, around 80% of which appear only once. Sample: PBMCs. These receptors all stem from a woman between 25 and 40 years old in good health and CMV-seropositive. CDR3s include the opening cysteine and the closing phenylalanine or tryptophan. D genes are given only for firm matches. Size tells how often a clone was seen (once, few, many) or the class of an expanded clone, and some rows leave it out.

CDR3: CASSYPSEQYF; DNA: TGTGCCAGCAGTTATCCCTCCGAGCAGTACTTC; size: NA; J: TRBJ2-7; length: 11; D: NA; V: TRBV28
CDR3: CASSSPPELNTEAFF; DNA: TGTGCCAGTTCATCCCCCCCCGAGTTGAACACTGAAGCTTTCTTT; size: few; J: TRBJ1-1; length: 15; D: NA; V: TRBV19
CDR3: CASSPGTPKFF; DNA: TGTGCCAGCTCACCGGGGACACCGAAGTTCTTC; size: NA; J: TRBJ2-1; length: 11; D: NA; V: TRBV18
CDR3: CASSSRDSSYEQYF; DNA: TGTGCCAGCAGCAGCAGGGATAGCTCCTACGAGCAGTACTTC; size: NA; J: TRBJ2-7; length: 14; D: NA; V: TRBV7-8
CDR3: CASSSPEFNANTGELFF; DNA: TGTGCCAGTAGTAGCCCGGAGTTCAATGCAAACACCGGGGAGCTGTTTTTT; size: few; J: TRBJ2-2; length: 17; D: NA; V: TRBV19
CDR3: CASSYSSRLGGDTQYF; DNA: TGTGCCAGCAGTTACTCGTCCCGACTAGGCGGAGATACGCAGTATTTT; size: NA; J: TRBJ2-3; length: 16; D: NA; V: TRBV6-5
CDR3: CASSLGTGSFDEQFF; DNA: TGTGCCAGCAGCTTGGGGACTGGCAGTTTCGATGAGCAGTTCTTC; size: NA; J: TRBJ2-1; length: 15; D: NA; V: TRBV5-6
CDR3: CASSLDSYSGNTIYF; DNA: TGCGCCAGCAGCCTCGACAGTTACTCTGGAAACACCATATATTTT; size: few; J: TRBJ1-3; length: 15; D: NA; V: TRBV5-1
CDR3: CASSFSGRYNEQYF; DNA: TGCGCCAGCAGCTTTAGCGGGAGATACAACGAGCAGTACTTC; size: NA; J: TRBJ2-7; length: 14; D: TRBD2; V: TRBV5-1
CDR3: CSVQRVGELFF; DNA: TGCAGTGTTCAGCGGGTCGGGGAGCTGTTTTTT; size: NA; J: TRBJ2-2; length: 11; D: NA; V: TRBV20-1
CDR3: CASSRLAGAYEQFF; DNA: TGTGCCAGCAGCCGACTAGCGGGAGCATATGAGCAGTTCTTC; size: NA; J: TRBJ2-1; length: 14; D: TRBD2; V: TRBV6-1
CDR3: CAWKPTGTTDTQYF; DNA: TGTGCCTGGAAGCCGACAGGGACTACAGATACGCAGTATTTT; size: NA; J: TRBJ2-3; length: 14; D: NA; V: TRBV30
CDR3: CSVEGSRTITLAGGPDTQYF; DNA: TGCAGCGTTGAAGGGTCTCGTACCATTACACTAGCGGGAGGTCCAGATACGCAGTATTTT; size: NA; J: TRBJ2-3; length: 20; D: TRBD2; V: TRBV29-1
CDR3: CASQWRGPSNEQFF; DNA: TGTGCCAGCCAGTGGAGGGGGCCGTCCAATGAGCAGTTCTTC; size: NA; J: TRBJ2-1; length: 14; D: NA; V: TRBV2
CDR3: CASSARQGMNTEAFF; DNA: TGTGCCAGCAGCGCCCGACAGGGGATGAACACTGAAGCTTTCTTT; size: NA; J: TRBJ1-1; length: 15; D: TRBD1; V: TRBV7-6
CDR3: CASTREGPTNEKLFF; DNA: TGTGCCAGCACCAGGGAAGGGCCAACTAATGAAAAACTGTTTTTT; size: NA; J: TRBJ1-4; length: 15; D: NA; V: TRBV2
CDR3: CASSLSGTQETQYF; DNA: TGCGCCAGCAGCTTGTCAGGGACTCAAGAGACCCAGTACTTC; size: NA; J: TRBJ2-5; length: 14; D: NA; V: TRBV5-1
CDR3: CASSNAPGAGQYF; DNA: TGTGCCAGCAGTAACGCTCCGGGAGCAGGGCAGTACTTC; size: NA; J: TRBJ2-7; length: 13; D: NA; V: TRBV7-9
CDR3: CASSEAGLTGNYGYTF; DNA: TGTGCCAGCAGTGAAGCGGGCTTAACAGGGAACTATGGCTACACCTTC; size: NA; J: TRBJ1-2; length: 16; D: NA; V: TRBV6-1
CDR3: CSVVKQGDHTEAFF; DNA: TGCAGCGTCGTTAAGCAGGGGGATCACACTGAAGCTTTCTTT; size: NA; J: TRBJ1-1; length: 14; D: TRBD1; V: TRBV29-1
CDR3: CASSPWTGPYEQYF; DNA: TGTGCCAGCAGCCCTTGGACAGGGCCGTACGAGCAGTACTTC; size: NA; J: TRBJ2-7; length: 14; D: TRBD1; V: TRBV2
CDR3: CASSPQGRGETQYF; DNA: TGTGCCAGCAGCCCCCAGGGGAGAGGGGAGACCCAGTACTTC; size: NA; J: TRBJ2-5; length: 14; D: NA; V: TRBV7-3
CDR3: CASSPGVFLNYGYTF; DNA: TGTGCCAGCAGCCCCGGGGTGTTCCTTAACTATGGCTACACCTTC; size: NA; J: TRBJ1-2; length: 15; D: NA; V: TRBV6-4
CDR3: CASSPSPLNEQYF; DNA: TGTGCCAGCTCACCTAGCCCCCTAAACGAGCAGTACTTC; size: NA; J: TRBJ2-7; length: 13; D: NA; V: TRBV18
CDR3: CASSVPGTTEAFF; DNA: TGTGCCAGCAGTGTCCCGGGGACAACTGAAGCTTTCTTT; size: NA; J: TRBJ1-1; length: 13; D: NA; V: TRBV28
CDR3: CASRDPGHGYTF; DNA: TGTGCCAGCAGGGACCCAGGGCATGGCTACACCTTC; size: NA; J: TRBJ1-2; length: 12; D: NA; V: TRBV28
CDR3: CASSMGQEVHRAEAFF; DNA: TGCGCCAGCAGCATGGGACAGGAAGTTCACCGGGCTGAAGCTTTCTTT; size: NA; J: TRBJ1-1; length: 16; D: TRBD1; V: TRBV5-1
CDR3: CASSIPPRGSNQPQHF; DNA: TGTGCCAGTAGTATCCCCCCCCGCGGTAGCAATCAGCCCCAGCATTTT; size: NA; J: TRBJ1-5; length: 16; D: NA; V: TRBV19
CDR3: CASRAGELNEQFF; DNA: TGTGCCAGCAGGGCAGGGGAACTGAATGAGCAGTTCTTC; size: NA; J: TRBJ2-1; length: 13; D: NA; V: TRBV7-8
CDR3: CASSLARDEQYF; DNA: TGTGCCAGCAGCTTAGCCAGGGACGAGCAGTACTTC; size: NA; J: TRBJ2-7; length: 12; D: NA; V: TRBV7-9
CDR3: CASSLLGGALETQYF; DNA: TGTGCCAGCAGCTTACTGGGGGGAGCATTGGAGACCCAGTACTTC; size: NA; J: TRBJ2-5; length: 15; D: NA; V: TRBV7-3
CDR3: CASSPGTDNQPQHF; DNA: TGCGCCAGCAGCCCAGGGACAGACAATCAGCCCCAGCATTTT; size: NA; J: TRBJ1-5; length: 14; D: TRBD1; V: TRBV5-1
CDR3: CASSFWTGDYEQYF; DNA: TGTGCCAGCAGCTTCTGGACAGGGGACTACGAGCAGTACTTC; size: NA; J: TRBJ2-7; length: 14; D: TRBD1; V: TRBV7-2
CDR3: CASSDIGAANTEAFF; DNA: TGTGCCAGCAGTGATATAGGGGCGGCGAACACTGAAGCTTTCTTT; size: NA; J: TRBJ1-1; length: 15; D: NA; V: TRBV6-1
CDR3: CASSYVSSGSSEQYF; DNA: TGTGCCAGCAGTTATGTCTCTAGCGGGAGTTCCGAGCAGTACTTC; size: NA; J: TRBJ2-7; length: 15; D: TRBD2; V: TRBV6-5
CDR3: CATIQGGTEAFF; DNA: TGTGCCACCATACAGGGGGGCACTGAAGCTTTCTTT; size: NA; J: TRBJ1-1; length: 12; D: TRBD1; V: TRBV6-1
CDR3: CASSLSPTGGGQPQHF; DNA: TGCGCCAGCAGCCTCTCCCCGACAGGGGGCGGGCAGCCCCAGCATTTT; size: NA; J: TRBJ1-5; length: 16; D: TRBD1; V: TRBV5-1
CDR3: CASSQGQGAYNEQFF; DNA: TGTGCCAGCAGCCAGGGGCAGGGGGCCTACAATGAGCAGTTCTTC; size: NA; J: TRBJ2-1; length: 15; D: TRBD1; V: TRBV4-2
CDR3: CASSYTLAGVEQYF; DNA: TGTGCCAGCAGTTACACCCTAGCGGGAGTCGAGCAGTACTTC; size: NA; J: TRBJ2-7; length: 14; D: TRBD2; V: TRBV6-6
CDR3: CASSYDRAGNQPQHF; DNA: TGTGCCAGCAGTTACGACAGGGCGGGCAATCAGCCCCAGCATTTT; size: NA; J: TRBJ1-5; length: 15; D: TRBD1; V: TRBV6-5
CDR3: CAWSATPRETQYF; DNA: TGTGCCTGGTCCGCGACTCCCAGAGAGACCCAGTACTTC; size: NA; J: TRBJ2-5; length: 13; D: NA; V: TRBV30